The rows below give T cell receptor beta chains drawn from one sample of a study of blood T cell repertoires in COVID-19. Libraries were prepared by immunoSEQ multiplex PCR; TCRdb keeps only in-frame clonotypes and omits some of them. This sample has 180,000 or so clones; 70% to 80% occur once, and the top ten carry approximately 14%. The source material was PBMCs or T cells enriched from blood (not recorded which). These TCRs come from a man between 60 and 70 years old who had been exposed to COVID-19. CDR3s include the opening cysteine and the closing phenylalanine or tryptophan. Fields, in order: clone size, J gene, D gene, V gene, CDR3 protein, CDR3 DNA. D genes are given only for firm matches. Clone size is stated in some rows and not others, as once, few, many or a class when expanded.

clone_size: -; j_call: TRBJ2-5; d_call: -; v_call: TRBV5-4; cdr3_aa: CASSYVEVETQYF; cdr3_nt: TGTGCCAGCAGCTACGTCGAGGTGGAGACCCAGTACTTC
clone_size: -; j_call: TRBJ2-5; d_call: TRBD2; v_call: TRBV11-3; cdr3_aa: CASSLGGGPVETQYF; cdr3_nt: TGTGCCAGCAGCTTAGGGGGAGGGCCGGTAGAGACCCAGTACTTC
clone_size: -; j_call: TRBJ2-7; d_call: -; v_call: TRBV29-1; cdr3_aa: CSVEVLGGTLVHEQYF; cdr3_nt: TGCAGCGTTGAAGTACTTGGCGGAACCCTAGTCCACGAGCAGTACTTC
clone_size: many; j_call: TRBJ2-5; d_call: -; v_call: TRBV6-6; cdr3_aa: CASSYSYFQETQYF; cdr3_nt: TGTGCCAGCAGTTACTCCTACTTCCAAGAGACCCAGTACTTC
clone_size: -; j_call: TRBJ1-5; d_call: -; v_call: TRBV4-1; cdr3_aa: CASSQAAGYNQPQHF; cdr3_nt: TGCGCCAGCAGCCAAGCCGCGGGTTACAATCAGCCCCAGCATTTT
clone_size: -; j_call: TRBJ2-2; d_call: TRBD1; v_call: TRBV19; cdr3_aa: CASSKNTGGFVTGELFF; cdr3_nt: TGTGCCAGTAGTAAAAACACAGGGGGCTTCGTGACCGGGGAGCTGTTTTTT
clone_size: -; j_call: TRBJ2-5; d_call: TRBD2; v_call: TRBV10-3; cdr3_aa: CAISDRGREVWETQYF; cdr3_nt: TGTGCCATCAGTGACCGCGGGCGGGAGGTTTGGGAGACCCAGTACTTC
clone_size: -; j_call: TRBJ2-1; d_call: TRBD2; v_call: TRBV6-5; cdr3_aa: CASSIKGLAGNEQFF; cdr3_nt: TGTGCCAGCAGTATTAAAGGACTAGCGGGAAATGAGCAGTTCTTC
clone_size: -; j_call: TRBJ2-7; d_call: TRBD1; v_call: TRBV19; cdr3_aa: CASSSPGQTTYEQYF; cdr3_nt: TGTGCCAGTAGTTCCCCGGGACAGACCACCTACGAGCAGTACTTC
clone_size: -; j_call: TRBJ1-1; d_call: -; v_call: TRBV19; cdr3_aa: CASSITGFSTEAFF; cdr3_nt: TGTGCCAGTAGTATAACAGGGTTTTCGACTGAAGCTTTCTTT
clone_size: -; j_call: TRBJ1-2; d_call: -; v_call: TRBV9; cdr3_aa: CASSVGIGVEGYTF; cdr3_nt: TGTGCCAGCAGCGTAGGGATAGGGGTCGAGGGCTACACCTTC
clone_size: -; j_call: TRBJ2-2; d_call: TRBD1; v_call: TRBV27; cdr3_aa: CASSRTGTGAYNTGELFF; cdr3_nt: TGTGCCAGCAGTCGGACCGGGACAGGGGCTTACAACACCGGGGAGCTGTTTTTT
clone_size: -; j_call: TRBJ2-3; d_call: -; v_call: TRBV3-1/TRBV3-2; cdr3_aa: CASSSEMGTDTQYF; cdr3_nt: TGTGCCAGCAGTTCGGAGATGGGCACAGATACGCAGTATTTT
clone_size: -; j_call: TRBJ2-7; d_call: TRBD1; v_call: TRBV5-6; cdr3_aa: CASKLQGAYEQYF; cdr3_nt: TGTGCCAGCAAGCTACAGGGGGCCTACGAGCAGTACTTC
clone_size: -; j_call: TRBJ2-1; d_call: TRBD2; v_call: TRBV5-4; cdr3_aa: CASSLGTSGEQFF; cdr3_nt: TGTGCCAGCAGCTTAGGGACTAGCGGTGAGCAGTTCTTC
clone_size: few; j_call: TRBJ1-2; d_call: TRBD1; v_call: TRBV7-8; cdr3_aa: CASSLAGQNYGYTF; cdr3_nt: TGTGCCAGCAGCTTAGCGGGACAGAACTATGGCTACACCTTC